Below, 15 T cell receptor beta chains from the same sample are listed, as sequenced in a study of OX40 agonist ivuxolimab in advanced cancers. Method: immunoSEQ multiplex PCR; TCRdb's copy keeps in-frame clones and lacks some. This table has 30,000 to 45,000 clones, roughly 82% appearing once. The sample here was CD4+ or CD8+ T cells sorted from blood, taken in a trial of the OX40 agonist ivuxolimab. All receptors derive from an adult with an advanced solid tumor such as melanoma, head and neck, liver or kidney cancer.

The rearrangement links TRBV7-8 to TRBJ2-3, with D unclear. Trimming cost V 2 bases and J 0 bases, with 9 bases left between them. The V gene's germline CDR1 is SGHVS and CDR2 FQNEAQ. CDR3 length: 15 residues. The CDR3 sequence is CASSLYGPSTDTQYF. The CDR3, as DNA: TGTGCCAGCAGCTTATACGGACCTAGCACAGATACGCAGTATTTT.

The chain recombines TRBV27 with TRBJ2-6; D is possibly TRBD1 or TRBD2 (5 bases each). The germline CDR1 and CDR2 sequences are MNHEY and SMNVEV (reference sequence). The length of the CDR3 is 18 residues. Trimming pared 2 bases from V and 3 bases from J, leaving 17 bases between. CDR3 region: CASSLTLGTVNGANVLTF. The CDR3 DNA reads as TGTGCCAGCAGTTTAACTCTCGGGACCGTGAATGGGGCCAACGTCCTGACTTTC.

The chain uses TRBV5-4 and TRBJ2-7; 15 nucleotides agree with TRBD2. The CDR3 sequence is 17 residues long. V was clipped by 3 bases and J by 3 bases; unmatched bases: 7. In germline, CDR1 is SGHNT, CDR2 YYREEE (reference sequence). CDR3 sequence (DNA): TGTGCCAGCAGCTCGGGACTAGCGGGGGGAACACGCTACGAGCAGTACTTC. Encoded protein: CASSSGLAGGTRYEQYF.

This sequence joins TRBV6-1 and TRBJ1-5; no reliable D call. CDR1 MNHNS and CDR2 SASEGT come from the germline V gene. V lost 7 bases and J lost 3, with 10 bases in between. The CDR3 runs 13 residues. The CDR3 sequence is CASTREVNQPQHF. The CDR3 bases are TGTGCCAGCACCAGAGAAGTCAATCAGCCCCAGCATTTT.

The genes are TRBV5-4 and TRBJ2-5; D uncertain. CDR3 size: 17 residues. Germline V lookup: CDR1 SGHNT, CDR2 YYREEE (reference sequence). V was clipped by 2 bases and J by 9 bases, with 26 bases between them. This chain's CDR3 is CASSLIGRGTPGGSQYF. The DNA for the CDR3 is TGTGCCAGCAGCTTAATCGGGCGTGGCACGCCGGGTGGGTCCCAGTACTTC.

The gene calls are TRBV7-9 and TRBJ2-3; TRBD1 aligns across 7 bases. V lost 2 bases to trimming and J lost 1 base; unmatched junction nucleotides: 6. The CDR3 contains 16 residues. Germline V gives CDR1 SEHNR, CDR2 FQNEAQ (reference sequence). CDR3 loop: CASSLNRGSGTDTQYF. CDR3 DNA: TGTGCCAGCAGCTTAAACAGGGGCTCTGGCACAGATACGCAGTATTTT.

Points on this clone: Distinct nucleotide sequences in the sample also encode this CDR3. Here the CDR3 reads CASSFGGGSGGATGELFF. The DNA for the CDR3 is TGTGCCAGCAGTTTCGGGGGTGGTAGCGGGGGAGCCACCGGGGAGCTGTTTTTT. V and J are TRBV28 and TRBJ2-2; 9 nucleotides match TRBD2. V shed 3 bases and J 4 bases; nucleotides not matched to a gene: 12. Germline CDR1 reads MDHEN; CDR2 reads SYDVKM. The CDR3 runs 18 residues.

The chain couples TRBV2 to TRBJ2-2; D unclear. Per the germline V gene, CDR1 is SNHLY and CDR2 is FYNNEI. The CDR3 consists of 12 residues. V was cut by 5 bases and J by 2 bases, with 3 bases left in between. CDR3 residues: CASSRNTGELFF. The CDR3 DNA sequence: TGTGCCAGCAGTAGAAACACCGGGGAGCTGTTTTTT.

This chain links TRBV18 with TRBJ1-3; D remains unclear. Trimming removed 3 bases at V and 9 bases at J, with 12 bases between. Germline V CDR1 and CDR2: KGHSH, LQKENI. This CDR3 is 13 amino acids long. CDR3 DNA: TGTGCCAGCTCACCCACCAGGTTAGGCACCATATATTTT. It codes for CASSPTRLGTIYF.

The rearrangement joins TRBV28 to TRBJ2-7; possible D gene TRBD1, 6 bases. CDR1 is MDHEN and CDR2 is SYDVKM in the germline V gene. V was trimmed by 7 bases and J by 0 bases, leaving 10 bases between them. The CDR3 contains 13 residues. CDR3 protein: CASTLDSSYEQYF. The CDR3 region has the DNA TGTGCCAGCACCCTGGACAGCTCCTACGAGCAGTACTTC.

CDR3 loop: CASSYSFGQFDGYTF. In DNA form, the CDR3 reads TGTGCCAGCAGTTACTCGTTTGGGCAGTTTGATGGCTACACCTTC. J is TRBJ1-2 and V is TRBV6-5, with no clear D. This CDR3 has 15 amino acids. V shed 0 bases and J shed 6 bases, with 14 bases lying between them. Per the germline V gene, CDR1 is MNHEY and CDR2 is SVGAGI.

The J gene is TRBJ1-2, the V gene TRBV15, with a possible D match to TRBD1 (5 bases). The CDR3 spans 15 residues. Germline assignment: CDR1 LNHNV and CDR2 YYDKDF (reference sequence). V was clipped by 0 bases and J by 7 bases, with 15 bases between them. The CDR3 spells CATSRDNIRGSGYTF. CDR3 bases: TGTGCCACCAGCAGAGATAACATAAGGGGTTCTGGCTACACCTTC.

The chain carries TRBV6-5 and TRBJ2-3, with 7 bases matching TRBD1. The V gene's germline CDR1 is MNHEY and CDR2 SVGAGI. The junction had 11 bases not matched to a gene; V was cut back by 5 bases and J by 6 bases. CDR3 length: 15 amino acids. CDR3 bases: TGTGCCAGCAGTACGACAGGGTCTCCCCCGGATACGCAGTATTTT. Translation: CASSTTGSPPDTQYF.

V gene TRBV2 combines with J gene TRBJ1-2, with D unclear. The germline V gene has CDR1 SNHLY and CDR2 FYNNEI. There are 13 residues in the CDR3. V was trimmed by 4 bases and J by 13 bases, leaving 19 bases between them. The CDR3 bases are TGTGCCAGCAGTGGTTTGTCGGGAGGTTACCCCACCTTC. Translating it yields CASSGLSGGYPTF.

This chain joins TRBV6-1 and TRBJ1-5, with 12 bases identical to TRBD1. Trimming took 4 bases from V and 3 from J; bases not matched to a gene: 4. CDR3 length: 16 residues. Germline CDR1 reads MNHNS; CDR2 reads SASEGT. DNA of the CDR3: TGTGCCAGCAGTGGGGGGACAGGGGGCTTCAATCAGCCCCAGCATTTT. It yields the protein CASSGGTGGFNQPQHF.